This TCR beta chain comes out of a study of molecular identifiers for immune sequencing clone quantification. Previously described methods and listed TCR primers produced bulk TCR libraries. One entry per CDR3 protein results from TCRdb running MiXCR on the PCR reads. The sample records 68,000 or so distinct CDR3 sequences, less than 20% being singletons. Using 10%, 30% or 50% RNA, naive CD8 libraries were derived from roughly 18,000 to 920,000 sorted cells. This clonotype was counted a few times. This CDR3 contains 14 residues. V trimming: 6 bases; J trimming: 4 bases; junction bases outside the gene matches: 9. The germline V gene encodes CDR1 MNHEY and CDR2 SMNVEV (reference sequence).

This sequence originates from a human donor in good health. Some libraries in this study had Jurkat cell RNA spiked in. Material for sequencing was naive CD8+ T cells from blood, with Jurkat cell RNA spiked in. The subset is: FACS-sorted CD8+CD4-CCR7+CD45RA+ naive T cells. The rearrangement links TRBV27 to TRBJ2-7, with TRBD1 identical over 7 bases. The chain's CDR3 is CASSLGQLGYEQYF. CDR3 in DNA: TGTGCCAGCAGCCTGGGACAGTTAGGGTACGAGCAGTACTTC.